This T cell receptor (beta chain) was recovered during a study of T-cell reconstitution after alpha-beta-depleted transplantation in children. Unique molecular identifiers were incorporated when the TCRbeta library was constructed. TCRdb used MiXCR to reprocess the PCR reads, holding one entry per CDR3 protein. The table records 450,000 to 600,000 distinct CDR3 sequences, less than 35% of them present only once. The starting material was PBMCs from the stem cell graft donor, obtained from the stem cell graft. This receptor was obtained from a human donor who donated a stem cell graft to a child with aplastic anemia.

The CDR3 DNA is TGCAGTGCTAGAGATTCCTACGAGCAGTACTTC. Translating it yields CSARDSYEQYF. This chain joins TRBV20-1 and TRBJ2-7; D is unclear. Trimming removed 0 bases at V and 1 base at J, with 1 base between. Germline V gene sequence: CDR1 DFQATT, CDR2 SNEGSKA (reference sequence). The CDR3 sequence is 11 residues long.